These T cell receptor beta chains were read from a single sample in a study of T cell responses to AZD1222 COVID-19 vaccine. Clones were sequenced by immunoSEQ multiplex PCR, and TCRdb holds only the in-frame ones, with some missing. The sample yields about 200,000 clones, 93% seen once. This sample comprised peripheral blood, obtained 28 days after the second AZD1222 dose. All receptors come from an adult who received the AZD1222 COVID-19 vaccine. The CDR3 runs from the conserved cysteine through the conserved F or W. D genes are given only for firm matches. Only some rows state a clone size, as once, few, many or a class for expanded clones.

>TRBV7-6|-|-|TRBJ1-1
TGTGCCAGCAGCTTAGGAACGGGGAACACTGAAGCTTTCTTT
CASSLGTGNTEAFF
>TRBV5-4|-|-|TRBJ2-2
TGTGCCAGCAGCTTGGGCGGGGTTGGAACCGGGGAGCTGTTTTTT
CASSLGGVGTGELFF
>TRBV13|-|-|TRBJ2-7
TGTGCCAGCAGCTTAGGCTCCTACGAGCAGTACTTC
CASSLGSYEQYF
>TRBV7-7|-|-|TRBJ2-3
TGTGCCAGCAGCTTATCTCAATCTAGCACAGATACGCAGTATTTT
CASSLSQSSTDTQYF
>TRBV18|-|-|TRBJ2-7
TGTGCCAGCTCATTCGGCCTCCCGGCCGAGCAGTACTTC
CASSFGLPAEQYF
>TRBV6-2/TRBV6-3|-|TRBD2|TRBJ2-4
TGTGCCAGCAGTTACACGGTAGCGGGGGGGCGTGGTAACATTCAGTACTTC
CASSYTVAGGRGNIQYF
>TRBV5-1|-|-|TRBJ2-7
TGCGCCAGCAGCACCTCCGACAGCTACGAGCAGTACTTC
CASSTSDSYEQYF
>TRBV7-3|-|-|TRBJ1-1
TGTGCCAGCAGCCCGACGGGGGGAAGCACTGAAGCTTTCTTT
CASSPTGGSTEAFF
>TRBV4-1|-|-|TRBJ1-5
TGCGCCAGCAGCCAAGACAGGGGAGAACAGCCCCAGCATTTT
CASSQDRGEQPQHF
>TRBV4-2|-|-|TRBJ1-6
TGTGCCAGCAGCCTCGGTAATTCACCCCTCCACTTT
CASSLGNSPLHF
>TRBV27|-|TRBD1|TRBJ2-2
TGTGCCAGCAACACTCAAAGAGACAGGGGGCGCCCCGGGGAGCTGTTTTTT
CASNTQRDRGRPGELFF
>TRBV7-6|-|-|TRBJ1-1
TGTGCCAGCAGCTTAGGTAGCGGGGTGAACACTGAAGCTTTCTTT
CASSLGSGVNTEAFF
>TRBV7-6|-|TRBD1|TRBJ2-5
TGTGCCAGCAGCTCCGGGACAGGGGGCCTTCAAGAGACCCAGTACTTC
CASSSGTGGLQETQYF
>TRBV4-1|once|-|TRBJ1-5
TGCGCCAGCAGCCAGGGAGGTCTTAGCAATCAGCCCCAGCATTTT
CASSQGGLSNQPQHF
>TRBV28|-|-|TRBJ1-2
TGTGCCAGCAGTTTAGGGGGGAGAGAGGGCTACACCTTC
CASSLGGREGYTF
>TRBV7-6|once|-|TRBJ2-1
TGTGCCAGCAGCTCCCCAGGTGGGGGTTCCTACAATGAGCAGTTCTTC
CASSSPGGGSYNEQFF
>TRBV9|-|-|TRBJ1-1
TGTGCCAGCAGCGTTCTCACCTCACAGATCATGAACACTGAAGCTTTCTTT
CASSVLTSQIMNTEAFF
>TRBV18|-|-|TRBJ2-3
TGTGCCAGCTCACCAGGGGGGCTATACACAGATACGCAGTATTTT
CASSPGGLYTDTQYF
>TRBV2|-|TRBD1|TRBJ2-5
TGTGCCAGCAGCAATTCCGGGACAGGGGGTTCCGAGACCCAGTACTTC
CASSNSGTGGSETQYF
>TRBV20-1|-|-|TRBJ1-2
TGCAGTGCCTATGGCGTTTCAGGCTACACCTTC
CSAYGVSGYTF
>TRBV2|-|-|TRBJ1-4
TGTGCCAGCAGTGACAGGGGCGAAAAACTGTTTTTT
CASSDRGEKLFF
>TRBV29-1|-|-|TRBJ1-2
TGCAGCGTTGAAGACCCGGTCGTGGGCTATGGCTACACCTTC
CSVEDPVVGYGYTF
>TRBV7-7|-|-|TRBJ2-3
TGTGCCAGCAGCCCAGGGGACATCGCGGCAGATACGCAGTATTTT
CASSPGDIAADTQYF
>TRBV6-5|-|-|TRBJ2-7
TGTGCCAGCAGTTACTCGAGCAGCTACGAGCAGTACTTC
CASSYSSSYEQYF
>TRBV4-3|-|-|TRBJ1-2
TGCGCCAGCAGCCAAAACCGGATCGGGGGCGGCTACACCTTC
CASSQNRIGGGYTF
>TRBV6-2/TRBV6-3|-|TRBD2|TRBJ2-7
TGTGCCAGCAGTTATATAGCGGGGGACTACGAGCAGTACTTC
CASSYIAGDYEQYF
>TRBV11-3|-|-|TRBJ1-3
TGTGCCAGCAGCTTTAAGGGGCGACCTGGAAACACCATATATTTT
CASSFKGRPGNTIYF
>TRBV6-5|-|TRBD1|TRBJ1-2
TGTGCCAGCAGGACCGGGACAGGGGTCGATGGCTACACCTTC
CASRTGTGVDGYTF
>TRBV11-2|-|-|TRBJ2-3
TGTGCCAGCAGCTTAGGGACTTTTCCCCAGGATACGCAGTATTTT
CASSLGTFPQDTQYF
>TRBV12-3/TRBV12-4|-|-|TRBJ1-6
TGTGCCAGCAGCCCCACAGCACCCCTCCACTTT
CASSPTAPLHF
>TRBV28|-|-|TRBJ1-2
TGTGCCAGCAGTTTAGTGCAGGGTGAAGGCTACACCTTC
CASSLVQGEGYTF
>TRBV23-1|once|-|TRBJ2-2
TGCGCCAGCAGTCACATCGTCGGACGGGACCCCCCGAACACCGGGGAGCTGTTTTTT
CASSHIVGRDPPNTGELFF
>TRBV19|-|-|TRBJ1-2
TGTGCCAGTAGTATAAATAGGGAAAACTATGGCTACACCTTC
CASSINRENYGYTF
>TRBV28|few|-|TRBJ1-1
TGTGCCAGCAGTTTGAGGGCCACTGAAGCTTTCTTT
CASSLRATEAFF
>TRBV3-1/TRBV3-2|-|TRBD2|TRBJ2-3
TGTGCCAGCAGCCAAGATTTCGGCGGGGGATTGAACACAGATACGCAGTATTTT
CASSQDFGGGLNTDTQYF
>TRBV6-2/TRBV6-3|-|-|TRBJ1-2
TGTGCCAGCAGCCTGATAATAGGGGATGGCTACACCTTC
CASSLIIGDGYTF
>TRBV24-1|-|-|TRBJ1-2
TGTGCCACCAGTACATCAATCGGTTCAGGGATTTATGGCTACACCTTC
CATSTSIGSGIYGYTF
>TRBV28|-|-|TRBJ1-3
TGTGCCAGCAGTTTACGTAGGGCGGTTGGAAACACCATATATTTT
CASSLRRAVGNTIYF
>TRBV6-2/TRBV6-3|-|-|TRBJ1-6
TGTGCCAGCAGTTACGGGGGGCGCTTTAATTCACCCCTCCACTTT
CASSYGGRFNSPLHF
>TRBV7-8|-|TRBD1|TRBJ1-2
TGTGCCAGCAGCTTAGGAGAGAAGGGACAGGGGGTAGGTGGCTACACCTTC
CASSLGEKGQGVGGYTF
>TRBV6-1|-|-|TRBJ1-6
TGTGCCAGCAGTGATCAGTGGGTGGGGAGCTCCTATAATTCACCCCTCCACTTT
CASSDQWVGSSYNSPLHF
>TRBV19|once|-|TRBJ1-5
TGTGCCAGTAGTATGTCGGGTCAGCCCCAGCATTTT
CASSMSGQPQHF
>TRBV5-1|-|TRBD1|TRBJ1-1
TGCGCCAGCAGCTTGACAGGGGCTGAAGCTTTCTTT
CASSLTGAEAFF
>TRBV21-1|-|-|TRBJ2-7
TGTGCCAGCAGCAAACCCGGGACAGGGAGGACAGAAGAGCAGTACTTC
CASSKPGTGRTEEQYF
>TRBV5-8|-|-|TRBJ1-1
TGTGCCAGCAGCTTGGTAGACCCGACTGAAGCTTTCTTT
CASSLVDPTEAFF
>TRBV7-9|once|TRBD2|TRBJ2-1
TGTGCCAGCAGCTTAGCACTAGCGAGGGGCCATGAGCAGTTCTTC
CASSLALARGHEQFF
>TRBV28|-|-|TRBJ1-1
TGTGCCAGCAGTTCCTCCCCGACAGTTGACACTGAAGCTTTCTTT
CASSSSPTVDTEAFF
>TRBV20-1|-|-|TRBJ2-7
-
CSATSGHEQYF
>TRBV6-6|-|TRBD1|TRBJ1-4
TGTGCCAGCAGTTCTGGACAGGGAAACGTGCAAAAACTGTTTTTT
CASSSGQGNVQKLFF
>TRBV5-1|-|-|TRBJ2-1
TGCGCCAGCAGCTTGGACAATGAGCAGTTCTTC
CASSLDNEQFF
>TRBV5-1|-|-|TRBJ2-1
TGCGCCAGCAGCTGGGGAGTTGGCCACAATGAGCAGTTCTTC
CASSWGVGHNEQFF
>TRBV7-9|-|-|TRBJ2-7
TGTGCCAGCACGCTTGGGCCGAGGGCGGACGAGCAGTACTTC
CASTLGPRADEQYF
>TRBV7-9|few|-|TRBJ1-4
TGTGCCAGCAGCCCAAGGACAGCAACTAATGAAAAACTGTTTTTT
CASSPRTATNEKLFF
>TRBV5-1|-|-|TRBJ2-5
TGCGCCAGCAGCAACCAAGAGACCCAGTACTTC
CASSNQETQYF
>TRBV7-3|few|-|TRBJ2-1
TGTGCCAGCAGCTTAGGGAATGAGCAGTTCTTC
CASSLGNEQFF
>TRBV5-1|-|TRBD1|TRBJ2-3
TGCGCCAGCAGCTTGGAAGGGGGCAGGGAAACAGATACGCAGTATTTT
CASSLEGGRETDTQYF
>TRBV5-1|-|TRBD1|TRBJ2-3
TGCGCCAGCAGTTCCGGGACAGGGGGCACAGATACGCAGTATTTT
CASSSGTGGTDTQYF
>TRBV12-3/TRBV12-4|-|-|TRBJ2-6
TGTGCCAGCGTCCCCTCTGGGGCCAACGTCCTGACTTTC
CASVPSGANVLTF